The 26 T cell receptor beta chains in this list originate from one sample, sequenced in a study of cytomegalovirus exposure and HLA in healthy donors. Both 60 Vbeta primers and 13 Jbeta primers went into the PCR. Some clones are missing from TCRdb's copy, which holds only in-frame ones; the method was immunoSEQ multiplex PCR. The sample has 95,000 to 150,000 clones, around 76% seen once. What was sequenced was PBMCs. The receptors come from a man in his sixties in good health and CMV-seropositive.

The V call is TRBV28, the J call TRBJ2-7; D is perhaps TRBD2 (6 bases). Germline V gene sequence: CDR1 MDHEN, CDR2 SYDVKM. V lost 4 bases and J lost 0, with 13 bases in between. This CDR3 has 15 amino acids. Here the CDR3 DNA reads TGTGCCAGCAGTTGGGGGGTAGCGGTCTCCTACGAGCAGTACTTC. This sequence encodes CASSWGVAVSYEQYF.

The V gene is TRBV10-1, the J gene TRBJ1-1; D is unclear. The V end was cut by 4 bases, the J end by 0 bases, with 3 bases between. The V gene's germline CDR1 is WNHNN and CDR2 SYGVQD (reference sequence). The CDR3 spans 12 residues. The CDR3 sequence is CASSAMNTEAFF. In DNA, the CDR3 is TGCGCCAGCAGTGCAATGAACACTGAAGCTTTCTTT.

This clone was counted once. This chain joins TRBV5-6 and TRBJ1-5; TRBD1 matches at 9 bases. Germline CDR1 and CDR2: SGHDT and YYEEEE. Germline trimming cut 3 bases from V and 7 bases from J; bases unmatched to any gene: 11. The length of the CDR3 is 16 residues. The chain's CDR3 is CASSSRRQGVLQPQHF. For the CDR3, the DNA is TGTGCCAGCAGCTCCCGACGACAGGGGGTTTTGCAGCCCCAGCATTTT. Supplemented by reference TRBV5-6 and TRBJ1-5, the full variable domain reads DAGVTQSPTHLIKTRGQQVTLRCSPKSGHDTVSWYQQALGQGPQFIFQYYEEEERQRGNFPDRFSGHQFPNYSSELNVNALLLGDSALYLCASSSRRQGVLQPQHFGDGTRLSIL.

The chain is built from TRBV7-3 and TRBJ2-5; 9 bases align to TRBD2. This CDR3 has 16 amino acids. Germline V gene data show CDR1 as SGHTA and CDR2 as FQGTGA. V gave up 4 bases and J gave up 1 base; unmatched junction bases: 7. Written as DNA, the CDR3 is TGTGCCAGCAGCTCGCTGGCGGGAGGGCCCCAAGAGACCCAGTACTTC. Residues: CASSSLAGGPQETQYF.

The V gene is TRBV29-1, the J gene TRBJ1-4, with D perhaps matching TRBD1 (5 bases). The CDR3 length is 13 residues. V shed 4 bases and J shed 8 bases, with 14 bases lying between them. CDR1 and CDR2 (germline): SQVTM, ANQGSEA. The CDR3 reads CSVGWGHPEKLFF. DNA for the CDR3: TGCAGCGTTGGCTGGGGCCACCCCGAAAAACTGTTTTTT.

This chain joins TRBV2 and TRBJ1-2; D is unclear. Germline V CDR1 and CDR2: SNHLY, FYNNEI. Trimming took off 3 bases at V and 7 bases at J, with 12 bases between the two ends. The CDR3 contains 13 residues. The CDR3 here is CASSERPEGGYTF. CDR3 nucleotide sequence: TGTGCCAGCAGTGAGAGGCCGGAGGGTGGCTACACCTTC.

This CDR3 reads CAISDPSGRNGEQFF. The CDR3 DNA reads as TGTGCCATCAGTGACCCTAGCGGGAGAAATGGTGAGCAGTTCTTC. The rearrangement joins TRBV10-3 to TRBJ2-1; 10 bases agree with TRBD2. V lost 3 bases, J lost 9 bases, and 8 bases stayed unmatched. The CDR3 contains 15 residues. Germline CDR1 and CDR2: ENHRY and SYGVKD.

This clone was picked up one time. The chain combines TRBV2 with TRBJ1-1; the D gene is possibly TRBD1 (5 bases). Looked up from germline, CDR1 is SNHLY and CDR2 is FYNNEI. This CDR3 has 13 amino acids. V was trimmed by 6 bases and J by 0 bases, leaving 8 bases between them. The CDR3 loop reads CASRGVMNTEAFF. The CDR3 nucleotides read TGTGCCAGCAGAGGGGTGATGAACACTGAAGCTTTCTTT.

V gene TRBV28 combines with J gene TRBJ2-5, with 7 bases fitting TRBD1. Germline CDR1 MDHEN, CDR2 SYDVKM. The CDR3 is made up of 14 amino acids. V lost 1 base and J lost 1; bases outside the gene matches: 0. CDR3 DNA sequence: TGTGCCAGCAGTTTATCAGGGGGCCAAGAGACCCAGTACTTC. This encodes CASSLSGGQETQYF.

The chain carries TRBV6-1 and TRBJ1-2; TRBD1 aligns across 12 bases. The junction had 4 bases not matched to a gene; V was cut back by 8 bases and J by 0 bases. Germline V gives CDR1 MNHNS, CDR2 SASEGT. This CDR3 is built from 15 residues. CDR3 coding DNA: TGTGCCAGCGGGGGACAGGGGGCGCCTAACTATGGCTACACCTTC. Encoded protein: CASGGQGAPNYGYTF.

The rearrangement links TRBV6-5 to TRBJ1-2; maybe TRBD1 (5 bases). There are 14 residues in the CDR3. V shed 1 base and J shed 5 bases, with 11 bases lying between them. The germline gives CDR1 MNHEY, CDR2 SVGAGI. The CDR3 DNA reads TGTGCCAGCAGTTACTTTCAGGGATCGTATGGCTACACCTTC. Translating it yields CASSYFQGSYGYTF.

This chain's CDR3 is CASSLMDRPKQPQHF. In nucleotides, the CDR3 is TGTGCCAGCAGCCTCATGGACAGGCCAAAACAGCCCCAGCATTTT. This chain uses TRBV5-8 with TRBJ1-5; 7 bases are shared with TRBD1. After removal of 4 bases from V and 7 bases from J, the junction contained 11 bases not matched to a gene. Per the germline V gene, CDR1 is SGHTS and CDR2 is YDEGEE. The CDR3 is made up of 15 amino acids.

This clone was counted between two and nine times. The chain combines TRBV18 with TRBJ2-7, with 8 bases matching TRBD1. This CDR3 has 14 residues. CDR1 is KGHSH, CDR2 LQKENI, per germline. V dropped 2 bases and J dropped 4; count of bases not matched to a gene: 4. DNA for the CDR3: TGTGCCAGCTCACCATCAAGGACAGGGTACGAGCAGTACTTC. Protein sequence: CASSPSRTGYEQYF.

The V gene is TRBV10-2, the J gene TRBJ1-5, with a tentative D call TRBD1 (5 bases). Germline V CDR1 and CDR2: WSHSY, SAAADI. V was pared by 10 bases and J by 4 bases, with 14 bases between. The CDR3 covers 13 residues. The CDR3 sequence: CAIAGRFNQPQHF. DNA of the CDR3: TGCGCCATTGCGGGACGGTTTAATCAGCCCCAGCATTTT.

DNA for the CDR3: TGCGCCAGCAGCCATGCCGGGACAGGGTACAACGAGCAGTACTTC. Translated: CASSHAGTGYNEQYF. The chain recombines TRBV4-1 with TRBJ2-7; 9 positions match TRBD1. Germline CDR1 MGHRA, CDR2 YSYEKL. J was trimmed by 5 bases and V by 3 bases; bases with no gene match: 8. The CDR3 covers 15 residues.

J is TRBJ1-5 and V is TRBV6-6; TRBD1 is a possible D gene (5 bases). This CDR3 is built from 15 residues. Trimming removed 5 bases from V and 5 bases from J, with 16 bases in between. CDR1 is MNHNY and CDR2 is SVGAGI in the germline V gene (reference sequence). The CDR3 is CASSPFRIGDQPQHF. Written as DNA, the CDR3 is TGTGCCAGCAGTCCCTTTAGGATAGGGGATCAGCCCCAGCATTTT.

In this sample, this clone turned up once. The chain combines TRBV28 with TRBJ2-1; 8 positions agree with TRBD2. Germline V gene lookup returns CDR1 MDHEN and CDR2 SYDVKM. This CDR3 comprises 15 residues. J was trimmed by 5 bases and V by 2 bases; bases with no gene match: 5. CDR3 protein: CASSLRTSGHNEQFF. CDR3 nucleotide sequence: TGTGCCAGCAGTTTACGTACTAGCGGTCACAATGAGCAGTTCTTC.

This sequence joins TRBV12-5 and TRBJ2-7; 8 bases match TRBD2. Germline assignment: CDR1 LGHNT and CDR2 FRNRAP. V was pared by 0 bases and J by 4 bases, with 2 bases of the junction left unmatched. The CDR3 is 14 amino acids. The chain's CDR3 is CASGLVLAGYEQYF. The CDR3 region has the DNA TGTGCTAGTGGTTTGGTATTAGCGGGATACGAGCAGTACTTC.

As DNA, the CDR3 is TGTGCCAGCAGCTTAGCCCTGTTAGATACGCAGTATTTT. Its translation: CASSLALLDTQYF. The J gene is TRBJ2-3, the V gene TRBV11-1; D is ambiguous. Germline V CDR1 and CDR2: SGHAT, FQDESV (reference sequence). The CDR3 extends over 13 amino acids. V shed 0 bases and J shed 5 bases, with 6 bases lying between them.

The chain couples TRBV18 to TRBJ2-3; 11 bases match TRBD2. The CDR3 extends over 15 amino acids. The V segment lost 6 bases and the J segment 4 bases; nucleotides outside the gene matches: 6. Germline CDR1 is KGHSH and CDR2 is LQKENI. The CDR3 DNA is TGTGCCAGCTCTGAGACTAGCGGGACGTCAGATACGCAGTATTTT. Its translation is CASSETSGTSDTQYF.

This clone came up a few times. Written as DNA, the CDR3 is TGCGCCAGCAGCGTGAGGACAGGGGGCACAGATACGCAGTATTTT. It is translated as CASSVRTGGTDTQYF. The chain recombines TRBV5-1 with TRBJ2-3; 9 bases match TRBD1. Germline trimming cut 4 bases from V and 1 base from J; bases unmatched to any gene: 4. Germline assignment: CDR1 SGHRS and CDR2 YFSETQ. CDR3 length: 15 residues.

This chain links TRBV2 with TRBJ2-1, with a possible D match to TRBD2 (6 bases). This CDR3 is built from 12 residues. V was shortened by 4 bases and J by 9 bases, with 10 bases between the two germline ends. Germline assignment: CDR1 SNHLY and CDR2 FYNNEI. The CDR3 spells CASSGVAAEQFF. CDR3 DNA sequence: TGTGCCAGCAGTGGTGTAGCGGCTGAGCAGTTCTTC.

This clone occurred a few times. This chain joins TRBV6-5 and TRBJ1-2; 9 bases are a match to TRBD1. Trimming at V came to 6 bases and at J to 4 bases, leaving 6 bases not matched to a gene. Germline V gene data show CDR1 as MNHEY and CDR2 as SVGAGI. The length of the CDR3 is 14 residues. The CDR3 region has the DNA TGTGCCAGCAGCCCACAGGGGGCAAGCTATGGCTACACCTTC. It encodes CASSPQGASYGYTF.

The chain uses TRBV28 and TRBJ1-4, with D possibly TRBD1 on 6 matching bases. The V gene lost 4 bases and the J gene lost 8 bases, with 17 bases spanning the gap. This CDR3 region has 15 residues. Germline V lookup: CDR1 MDHEN, CDR2 SYDVKM. This chain's CDR3 is CASSSHANGGEKLFF. As DNA, the CDR3 is TGTGCCAGCAGTTCCCATGCCAATGGGGGCGAAAAACTGTTTTTT.

V is TRBV2 and J is TRBJ1-1, with 8 bases identical to TRBD1. This CDR3 spans 14 amino acids. Germline CDR1 SNHLY, CDR2 FYNNEI. V was clipped by 8 bases and J by 1 base; unmatched bases: 6. In DNA form, the CDR3 reads TGTGCCAGCCGAAATGGACAGGGGAACACTGAAGCTTTCTTT. Its protein product is CASRNGQGNTEAFF.

The chain carries TRBV5-1 and TRBJ2-7, with 9 bases lining up with TRBD1. V trimming: 2 bases; J trimming: 7 bases; junction bases outside the gene matches: 10. The CDR3 loop spans 15 amino acids. CDR1 and CDR2 (germline): SGHRS, YFSETQ. CDR3 sequence (DNA): TGCGCCAGCAGCTTACCCGGGACAGGGTCAGGGGAGCAGTACTTC. It codes for CASSLPGTGSGEQYF.